These 21 T cell receptor beta chains were all obtained from the same sample, sequenced in a study of blood T cell repertoires in COVID-19. The protocol was immunoSEQ multiplex PCR, while the TCRdb copy is restricted to in-frame clones and leaves out a portion. The sample holds approximately 170,000 clones; about 84% are singletons and the top ten take 10% to 15%. Sample: PBMCs or T cells enriched from blood (not recorded which). The source of these receptors is a man aged 50-59 years who had recovered from COVID-19.

The chain joins TRBV7-2 to TRBJ1-2, with D possibly being TRBD1 (6 bases). CDR1 and CDR2 (germline): SGHTA, FQGNSA. The CDR3 sequence is 17 residues long. Trimming stripped 1 base from V and 0 bases from J, with 15 bases between. CDR3 DNA sequence: TGTGCCAGCAGCTTAGGACGACAGGTCCGAGCTAACTATGGCTACACCTTC. As protein: CASSLGRQVRANYGYTF.

The CDR3 bases are TGTGCCAGCAGCTTAGCAGACCCGGGACAGGCATATTTGGAGCAGTACTTC. Its translation is CASSLADPGQAYLEQYF. The V and J genes are TRBV7-9 and TRBJ2-7; 8 bases match TRBD1. This CDR3 is 17 amino acids long. Germline CDR1 is SEHNR and CDR2 is FQNEAQ (reference sequence). V was clipped by 0 bases and J by 7 bases; unmatched bases: 14.

V and J are TRBV5-1 and TRBJ1-1; D uncertain. The CDR3 has 13 residues. Germline lookup yields CDR1 SGHRS and CDR2 YFSETQ. Trimming removed 1 base at V and 6 bases at J, with 10 bases between. The CDR3 coding sequence is TGCGCCAGCAGCTTGAAGTTCGGGGCTGAAGCTTTCTTT. The encoded protein is CASSLKFGAEAFF.

The chain couples TRBV2 to TRBJ1-5; 9 bases agree with TRBD1. The germline CDR1 and CDR2 sequences are SNHLY and FYNNEI. The ends lost 6 bases at V and 5 bases at J; junction bases unmatched: 2. This CDR3 has 13 amino acids. The CDR3 DNA reads as TGTGCCAGCAGCGACAGGGGGTATCAGCCCCAGCATTTT. Translating it yields CASSDRGYQPQHF.

This rearrangement joins TRBV7-9 to TRBJ1-6; D is possibly TRBD1 (6 bases). CDR1 and CDR2 (germline): SEHNR, FQNEAQ (reference sequence). CDR3 length: 16 amino acids. Trimming shortened V by 1 base and J by 8 bases, and 15 bases separated the two germline ends. The DNA for the CDR3 is TGTGCCAGCAGCTTAGGGGCAGGGGATAACGATTCACCCCTCCACTTT. Encoded protein: CASSLGAGDNDSPLHF.

The rearrangement joins TRBV5-5 to TRBJ1-2; TRBD1 matches at 7 bases. The CDR3 is 15 amino acids. Germline loops: CDR1 SGHKS, CDR2 YYEKEE (reference sequence). The V segment lost 0 bases and the J segment 3 bases; nucleotides outside the gene matches: 5. The CDR3, as DNA: TGTGCCAGCAGCTTGGGGGACAGTACGGACTATGGCTACACCTTC. It is translated as CASSLGDSTDYGYTF.

The chain uses TRBV7-8 and TRBJ1-5; TRBD1 matches 7 bases. J lost 5 bases, V lost 6 bases, and 10 bases had no gene match. The CDR3 consists of 15 residues. Germline V gives CDR1 SGHVS, CDR2 FQNEAQ. The CDR3 DNA is TGTGCCAGCAGACTTGGTAGGGACAGATATCAGCCCCAGCATTTT. It codes for CASRLGRDRYQPQHF.

The genes are TRBV5-1 and TRBJ1-1; 8 bases match TRBD1. The CDR3 totals 15 residues. CDR1 and CDR2 (germline): SGHRS, YFSETQ. J was trimmed by 1 base and V by 4 bases; bases with no gene match: 6. The CDR3 DNA is TGCGCCAGCAGCCAAAGGACAGGGAGGAACACTGAAGCTTTCTTT. Its protein product is CASSQRTGRNTEAFF. The full variable domain, in which reference TRBV5-1 and TRBJ1-1 provide the parts outside the CDR3, is KAGVTQTPRYLIKTRGQQVTLSCSPISGHRSVSWYQQTPGQGLQFLFEYFSETQRNKGNFPGRFSGRQFSNSRSEMNVSTLELGDSALYLCASSQRTGRNTEAFFGQGTRLTVV.

J is TRBJ2-3 and V is TRBV3-1 (or the pseudogene TRBV3-2); D might be TRBD2 (5 bases). Per germline, CDR1 LGHDT and CDR2 YNNKEL (reference sequence). This CDR3 has 15 amino acids. Trimming took off 4 bases at V and 4 bases at J, with 15 bases between the two ends. As DNA, the CDR3 is TGTGCCAGCAGCCCCTCCAGAGGGCGGGCAGATACGCAGTATTTT. It translates to CASSPSRGRADTQYF.

This clone was detected a few times. The V call is TRBV7-9, the J call TRBJ2-1, with 7 bases lining up with TRBD2. V shed 3 bases and J 2 bases; nucleotides not matched to a gene: 4. CDR3 size: 15 residues. The germline gives CDR1 SEHNR, CDR2 FQNEAQ (reference sequence). The CDR3 bases are TGTGCCAGCAGCTTTGAGCGGGGAACCTACAATGAGCAGTTCTTC. Translation gives CASSFERGTYNEQFF. The full variable domain, its missing parts supplied by reference TRBV7-9 and TRBJ2-1, is DTGVSQNPRHKITKRGQNVTFRCDPISEHNRLYWYRQTLGQGPEFLTYFQNEAQLEKSRLLSDRFSAERPKGSFSTLEIQRTEQGDSAMYLCASSFERGTYNEQFFGPGTRLTVL.

This clone has only one observation. V is TRBV5-4 and J is TRBJ1-5, with TRBD1 identical over 7 bases. The ends lost 4 bases at V and 6 bases at J; junction bases unmatched: 7. CDR1 is SGHNT and CDR2 is YYREEE in the germline V gene (reference sequence). The CDR3 is 14 residues long. The DNA for the CDR3 is TGTGCCAGCAGCCAAGGGGGCGCGGGTCAGCCCCAGCATTTT. Translating gives CASSQGGAGQPQHF.

This chain joins TRBV10-2 and TRBJ2-5; D unresolved. Germline-derived CDR1 and CDR2 are WSHSY and SAAADI. The CDR3 extends over 13 amino acids. V lost 4 bases and J lost 4, with 10 bases in between. CDR3 in amino acids: CASSGTTGETQYF. CDR3 DNA sequence: TGCGCCAGCAGTGGAACTACGGGAGAGACCCAGTACTTC.

J is TRBJ1-2 and V is TRBV5-6, with a tentative D call TRBD1 (6 bases). This CDR3 comprises 17 residues. Germline V gene lookup returns CDR1 SGHDT and CDR2 YYEEEE. V dropped 0 bases and J dropped 2 bases, with 17 bases sitting between them. CDR3 bases: TGTGCCAGCAGCTTGGAGGTAGGGCAGGGGTGGAACTATGGCTACACCTTC. This codes for CASSLEVGQGWNYGYTF. Full variable domain (missing parts from reference TRBV5-6 and TRBJ1-2): DAGVTQSPTHLIKTRGQQVTLRCSPKSGHDTVSWYQQALGQGPQFIFQYYEEEERQRGNFPDRFSGHQFPNYSSELNVNALLLGDSALYLCASSLEVGQGWNYGYTFGSGTRLTVV.

J is TRBJ1-1 and V is TRBV7-9; maybe TRBD1 (5 bases). The germline V gene has CDR1 SEHNR and CDR2 FQNEAQ (reference sequence). The CDR3 runs 12 residues. V gave up 4 bases and J gave up 6 bases, with 9 bases separating them. CDR3 sequence: CASSSWGPEAFF. CDR3 nucleotides: TGTGCCAGCAGCTCATGGGGCCCTGAAGCTTTCTTT.

The chain uses TRBV3-1 (or the pseudogene TRBV3-2) and TRBJ2-7; 9 bases align to TRBD1. The germline CDR1 and CDR2 sequences are LGHDT and YNNKEL (reference sequence). CDR3 size: 13 residues. With 9 bases clipped from V and 5 bases from J, the junction kept 8 bases outside the gene matches. CDR3 in amino acids: CASVDRGDHEQYF. The CDR3 DNA follows: TGTGCCAGTGTGGACAGGGGTGACCACGAGCAGTACTTC.

The chain recombines TRBV29-1 with TRBJ2-3; 8 nucleotides agree with TRBD1. V shed 8 bases and J 3 bases; nucleotides not matched to a gene: 7. Germline lookup yields CDR1 SQVTM and CDR2 ANQGSEA. This CDR3 contains 13 residues. The CDR3 loop is CSTARQGTDTQYF. The CDR3 bases are TGCAGCACCGCCAGACAGGGGACAGATACGCAGTATTTT.

This chain links TRBV29-1 with TRBJ2-1, with 9 nucleotides matching TRBD1. CDR3 size: 16 residues. Germline CDR1 is SQVTM and CDR2 is ANQGSEA. Trimming removed 3 bases from V and 7 bases from J; junction bases left unmatched: 13. The CDR3 DNA follows: TGCAGCGTTGATAGGGGGGGGACAGGGTTCGGGAATGAGCAGTTCTTC. Amino acids: CSVDRGGTGFGNEQFF.

This chain uses TRBV12-5 with TRBJ2-1; TRBD1 matches 7 bases. The V gene end was trimmed by 6 bases and the J gene end by 5 bases; junction bases not matched to a gene: 7. CDR3 size: 14 residues. Germline lookup yields CDR1 LGHNT and CDR2 FRNRAP. The CDR3 region has the DNA TGTGCTAGTGGGTCAGGGGGAACGAACAATGAGCAGTTCTTC. This translates into CASGSGGTNNEQFF.

This clone was counted once. The gene calls are TRBV5-1 and TRBJ2-7, with 13 positions matching TRBD2. The trim removed 2 bases at V and 2 bases at J, leaving 1 base unmatched. Germline assignment: CDR1 SGHRS and CDR2 YFSETQ. There are 15 residues in the CDR3. CDR3 bases: TGCGCCAGCAGCTTCGGACTAGCGGGGGCCTACGAGCAGTACTTC. It encodes CASSFGLAGAYEQYF.

The chain is built from TRBV3-1 (or the pseudogene TRBV3-2) and TRBJ2-7, with 10 bases fitting TRBD1. The germline V gene encodes CDR1 LGHDT and CDR2 YNNKEL (reference sequence). Germline trimming cut 1 base from V and 4 bases from J; bases unmatched to any gene: 4. This CDR3 contains 15 residues. CDR3 in amino acids: CASSQGDRGPYEQYF. The DNA of the CDR3 is TGTGCCAGCAGCCAAGGGGACAGGGGTCCATACGAGCAGTACTTC.

The chain combines TRBV27 with TRBJ2-6; a possible D gene is TRBD2 (6 bases). The V gene lost 5 bases and the J gene lost 1 base, with 12 bases spanning the gap. Germline CDR1 is MNHEY and CDR2 is SMNVEV (reference sequence). CDR3 length: 16 residues. This CDR3 reads CASSASRGSGANVLTF. The CDR3 DNA is TGTGCCAGCAGTGCAAGCCGGGGGTCTGGGGCCAACGTCCTGACTTTC.